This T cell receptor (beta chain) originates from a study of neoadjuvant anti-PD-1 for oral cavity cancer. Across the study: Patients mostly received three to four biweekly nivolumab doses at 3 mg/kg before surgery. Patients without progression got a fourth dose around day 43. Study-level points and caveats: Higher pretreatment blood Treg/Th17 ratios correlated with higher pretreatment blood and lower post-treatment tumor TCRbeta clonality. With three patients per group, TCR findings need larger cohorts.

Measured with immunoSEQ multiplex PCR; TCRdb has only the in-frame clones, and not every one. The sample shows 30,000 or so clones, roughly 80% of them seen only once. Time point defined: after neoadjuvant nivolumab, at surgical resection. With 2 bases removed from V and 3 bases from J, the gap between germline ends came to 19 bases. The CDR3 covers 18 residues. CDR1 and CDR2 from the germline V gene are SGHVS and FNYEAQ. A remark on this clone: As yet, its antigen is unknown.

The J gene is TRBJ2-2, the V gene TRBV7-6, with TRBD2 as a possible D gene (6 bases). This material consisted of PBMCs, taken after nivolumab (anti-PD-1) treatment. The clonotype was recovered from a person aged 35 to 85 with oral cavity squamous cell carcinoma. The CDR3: CASSLTIGGSGDTGELFF. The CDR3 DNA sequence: TGTGCCAGCAGCTTAACCATTGGGGGGTCGGGCGACACCGGGGAGCTGTTTTTT.